This TCR beta chain was sequenced in a study of CD8 T cells in ankylosing spondylitis. Quantitative 5'-RACE was performed with molecular barcodes, and it yielded the TCR beta libraries. TCRdb re-analysed the 5' RACE reads in MiXCR, keeping a single row per CDR3 protein. Among a few hundred thousand distinct CDR3 sequences listed, approximately 20% were seen once. Notes on the study in general: What appeared characteristic of ankylosing spondylitis blood was a TCR beta motif of eight highly homologous variants. Significantly higher representation of disease-linked clones was reported for matched ankylosing spondylitis synovial fluid.

Comment on this clonotype: Its specificity is unknown.

Trimming left V 1 base short and J 7 bases short, with 16 bases between. Germline V CDR1 and CDR2: DFQATT, SNEGSKA (reference sequence). The CDR3 extends over 14 amino acids. Source material: blood, either unsorted or a sorted T cell fraction (not recorded which). This rearrangement joins TRBV20-1 to TRBJ1-2, with D perhaps matching TRBD1 (6 bases). The sequence was collected from a male donor with ankylosing spondylitis. CDR3: CSARGQGYLSGYTF. The CDR3 nucleotides read TGCAGTGCTAGAGGCCAGGGGTATTTGTCTGGCTACACCTTC.